This T cell receptor (beta chain) was found in a study of blood T cell repertoires in COVID-19. In its sample, this clone was seen a few times. CDR3 length equals 15 residues. V lost 4 bases and J lost 1, with 13 bases in between. The germline CDR1 and CDR2 sequences are MNHEY and SMNVEV (reference sequence). TCRdb keeps only in-frame clones here, not all; method: immunoSEQ multiplex PCR. The table lists around 220,000 clones, around 88% of them singletons. The TCR sequence derives from a man in his late teens or twenties with active or convalescent COVID-19. Sequencing was done on a sample of peripheral blood. V and J are TRBV27 and TRBJ2-5, with a possible D match to TRBD1 (6 bases). The CDR3 protein is CASSWPGQLQETQYF. CDR3 DNA sequence: TGTGCCAGCAGTTGGCCCGGACAGCTCCAAGAGACCCAGTACTTC.